The 8 T cell receptor beta chains presented below share a single source sample, sequenced in a study of blood T cell repertoires in COVID-19. Measured with immunoSEQ multiplex PCR; TCRdb has only the in-frame clones, and not every one. The table has some 130,000 clones, approximately 90% seen once; the top ten hold roughly 18%. Sequenced sample: peripheral blood. All receptors derive from a man between 50 and 59 years old with active or convalescent COVID-19.

This chain uses TRBV15 with TRBJ2-1; weak D call: TRBD1 (5 bases). CDR1 is LNHNV, CDR2 YYDKDF, per germline (reference sequence). Trimming pared 1 base from V and 2 bases from J, leaving 9 bases between. The CDR3 is 15 residues long. The DNA of the CDR3 is TGTGCCACCAGCAGAGTTCAGGGTCCCTACAATGAGCAGTTCTTC. Protein product: CATSRVQGPYNEQFF.

The sample holds a few counts of this clone. V usage is TRBV29-1 and J usage is TRBJ2-3; 7 bases align to TRBD1. Per the germline V gene, CDR1 is SQVTM and CDR2 is ANQGSEA. V shed 6 bases, J shed 1 base, and the junction held 4 bases outside the gene matches. This CDR3 is 13 amino acids long. The CDR3 here is CSVTGVRTDTQYF. CDR3 nucleotide sequence: TGCAGCGTCACAGGGGTCCGCACAGATACGCAGTATTTT.

This chain links TRBV5-1 with TRBJ1-6; 9 bases align to TRBD1. From germline, CDR1 is SGHRS and CDR2 YFSETQ. The V gene end was trimmed by 2 bases and the J gene end by 5 bases; junction bases not matched to a gene: 2. There are 15 residues in the CDR3. The CDR3 DNA is TGCGCCAGCAGCTTACAGGGGGCAAATAATTCACCCCTCCACTTT. This sequence encodes CASSLQGANNSPLHF.

This chain joins TRBV10-2 and TRBJ2-5; D is perhaps TRBD1 (6 bases). Germline V lookup: CDR1 WSHSY, CDR2 SAAADI. The CDR3 consists of 14 residues. Trimming left V 6 bases short and J 1 base short, with 12 bases between. The CDR3 loop reads CASRKGQIQETQYF. The CDR3 nucleotides are TGCGCCAGCAGAAAAGGACAGATCCAAGAGACCCAGTACTTC.

This chain joins TRBV6-2 or TRBV6-3 and TRBJ2-1; TRBD2 agrees at 10 bases. J lost 8 bases, V lost 4 bases, and 8 bases had no gene match. Germline loops: CDR1 MNHEY, CDR2 SVGEGT. CDR3 length equals 15 residues. The CDR3 region is CASSFPSGSGDEQFF. DNA for the CDR3: TGTGCCAGCAGTTTCCCTAGCGGGAGCGGAGATGAGCAGTTCTTC.

J is TRBJ1-3 and V is TRBV6-5; the D gene is possibly TRBD1 (6 bases). Trimming left V 6 bases short and J 3 bases short, with 15 bases between. Germline V gene lookup returns CDR1 MNHEY and CDR2 SVGAGI. The CDR3 spans 15 residues. In DNA, the CDR3 is TGTGCCAGCAGGCCCCCGGGGGGCGTTGGAAACACCATATATTTT. Its protein product is CASRPPGGVGNTIYF.

The chain uses TRBV12-5 and TRBJ2-3; 11 bases agree with TRBD1. The CDR3 is made up of 15 amino acids. V lost 4 bases and J lost 4; bases outside the gene matches: 4. CDR1 is LGHNT, CDR2 FRNRAP, per germline. This CDR3 is CASGYGDRGSDTQYF. As DNA, the CDR3 is TGTGCTAGTGGTTACGGGGACAGGGGGTCAGATACGCAGTATTTT.

This clone appeared a single time. This chain connects TRBV4-1 to TRBJ2-1; D perhaps matches TRBD1 (6 bases). V was clipped by 0 bases and J by 5 bases, with 11 bases between them. The length of the CDR3 is 15 residues. Germline CDR1 and CDR2: MGHRA and YSYEKL. The CDR3 sequence: CASSQDRGRNNEQFF. The DNA for the CDR3 is TGCGCCAGCAGCCAAGACAGGGGCCGGAACAATGAGCAGTTCTTC.